This T cell receptor beta chain comes out of a study of blood T cell repertoires in COVID-19. On the study more broadly: Sample material is recorded as cDNA or gDNA derived from T cells, B-cell-depleted T cells, or PBMCs.

In this sample, this clone turned up many times. Original data processing: The authors estimated nucleated cell counts from reference gene primer amplification. The table came from immunoSEQ multiplex PCR; TCRdb's copy has only in-frame clones and leaves some out. V and J calls and clone size are those listed in that table; D and trimming were worked out from the DNA. The table records under 250,000 clones, 80% to 90% of them present only once. Sequences were obtained from peripheral blood. This sequence was found in a man aged 40-49 years with active or convalescent COVID-19.

The chain's CDR3 is CASSILAEANEQYF. CDR3 DNA sequence: TGTGCCAGCAGTATACTAGCGGAGGCCAACGAGCAGTACTTC. This chain uses TRBV28 with TRBJ2-7, with 8 bases identical to TRBD2. Germline values: CDR1 MDHEN, CDR2 SYDVKM. Losses at the gene ends were 5 bases for V and 5 bases for J; bases not matched to a gene: 8. This CDR3 region has 14 residues.